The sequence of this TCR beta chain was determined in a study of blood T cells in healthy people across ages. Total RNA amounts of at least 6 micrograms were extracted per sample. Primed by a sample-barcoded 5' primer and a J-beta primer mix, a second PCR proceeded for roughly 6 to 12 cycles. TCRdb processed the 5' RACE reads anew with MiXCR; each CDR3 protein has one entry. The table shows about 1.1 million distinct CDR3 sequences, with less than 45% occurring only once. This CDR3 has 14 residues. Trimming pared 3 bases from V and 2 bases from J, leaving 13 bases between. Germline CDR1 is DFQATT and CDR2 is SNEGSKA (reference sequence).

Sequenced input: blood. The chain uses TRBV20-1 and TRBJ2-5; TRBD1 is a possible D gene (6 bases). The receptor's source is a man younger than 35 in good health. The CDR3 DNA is TGCAGTGCTAGGATAGGACAGCCACAAGAGACCCAGTACTTC. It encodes CSARIGQPQETQYF.